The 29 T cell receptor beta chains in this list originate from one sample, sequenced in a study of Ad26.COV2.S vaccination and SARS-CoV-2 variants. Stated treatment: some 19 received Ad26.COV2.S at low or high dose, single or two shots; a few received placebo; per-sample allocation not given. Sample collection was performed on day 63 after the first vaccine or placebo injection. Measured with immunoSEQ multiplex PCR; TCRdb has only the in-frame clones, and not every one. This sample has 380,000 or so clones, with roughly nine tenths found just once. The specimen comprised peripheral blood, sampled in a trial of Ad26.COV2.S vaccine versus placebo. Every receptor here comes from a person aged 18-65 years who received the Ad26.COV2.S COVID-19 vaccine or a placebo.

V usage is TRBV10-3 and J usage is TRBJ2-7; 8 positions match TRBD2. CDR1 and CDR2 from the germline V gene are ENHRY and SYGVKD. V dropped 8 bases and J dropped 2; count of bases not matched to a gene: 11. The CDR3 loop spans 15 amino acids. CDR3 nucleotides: TGTGCCATCGGGATAACCGGGGGGGGACCCTACGAGCAGTACTTC. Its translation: CAIGITGGGPYEQYF.

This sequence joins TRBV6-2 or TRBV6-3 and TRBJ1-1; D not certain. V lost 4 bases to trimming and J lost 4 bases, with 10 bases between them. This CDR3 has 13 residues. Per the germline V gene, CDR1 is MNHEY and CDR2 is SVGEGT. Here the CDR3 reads CASSFGRTTEAFF. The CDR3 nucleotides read TGTGCCAGCAGTTTCGGGAGGACCACTGAAGCTTTCTTT.

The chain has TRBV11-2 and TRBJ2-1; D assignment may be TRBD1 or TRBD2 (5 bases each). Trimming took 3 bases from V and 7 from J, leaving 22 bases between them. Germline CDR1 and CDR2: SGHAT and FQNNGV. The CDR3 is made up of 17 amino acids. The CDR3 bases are TGTGCCAGCAGCTTCGGCGTTGGGACCCCGGCGACTAATGAGCAGTTCTTC. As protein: CASSFGVGTPATNEQFF.

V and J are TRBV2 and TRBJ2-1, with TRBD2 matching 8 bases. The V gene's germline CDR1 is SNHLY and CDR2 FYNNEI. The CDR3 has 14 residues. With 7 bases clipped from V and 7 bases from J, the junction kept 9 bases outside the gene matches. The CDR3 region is CASTGPAGGNEQFF. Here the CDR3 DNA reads TGTGCCAGCACCGGGCCCGCGGGAGGTAATGAGCAGTTCTTC.

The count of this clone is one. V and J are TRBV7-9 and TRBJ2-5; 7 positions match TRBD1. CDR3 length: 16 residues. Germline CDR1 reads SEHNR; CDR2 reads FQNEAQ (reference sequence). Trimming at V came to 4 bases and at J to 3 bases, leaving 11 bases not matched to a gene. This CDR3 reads CASSSQPLTGKETQYF. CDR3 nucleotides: TGTGCCAGCAGCTCCCAACCACTGACAGGGAAAGAGACCCAGTACTTC.

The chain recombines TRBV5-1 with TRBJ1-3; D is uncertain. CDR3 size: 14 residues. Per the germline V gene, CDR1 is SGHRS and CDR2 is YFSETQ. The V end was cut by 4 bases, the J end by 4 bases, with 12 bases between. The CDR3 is CASSRDSGGNTIYF. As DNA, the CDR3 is TGCGCCAGCAGCAGGGATTCGGGAGGAAACACCATATATTTT.

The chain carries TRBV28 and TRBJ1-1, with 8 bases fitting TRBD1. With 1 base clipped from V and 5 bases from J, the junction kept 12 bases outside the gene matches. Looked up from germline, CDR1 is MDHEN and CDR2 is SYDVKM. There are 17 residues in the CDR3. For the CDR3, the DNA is TGTGCCAGCAGTTTATTCGGTCAGGGGGCGGTAAGGACTGAAGCTTTCTTT. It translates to CASSLFGQGAVRTEAFF.

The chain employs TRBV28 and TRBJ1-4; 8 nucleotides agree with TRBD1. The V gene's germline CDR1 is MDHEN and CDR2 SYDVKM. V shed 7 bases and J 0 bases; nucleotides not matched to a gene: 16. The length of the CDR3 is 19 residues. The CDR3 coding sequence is TGTGCCAGCACCCCTCCGGCAGGGGGCCATAAGACAACTAATGAAAAACTGTTTTTT. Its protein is CASTPPAGGHKTTNEKLFF.

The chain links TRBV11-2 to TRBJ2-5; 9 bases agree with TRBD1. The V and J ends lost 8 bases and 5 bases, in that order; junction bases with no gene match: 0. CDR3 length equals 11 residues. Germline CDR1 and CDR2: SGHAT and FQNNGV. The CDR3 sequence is CASGQGETQYF. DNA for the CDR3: TGTGCCAGCGGACAGGGGGAGACCCAGTACTTC.

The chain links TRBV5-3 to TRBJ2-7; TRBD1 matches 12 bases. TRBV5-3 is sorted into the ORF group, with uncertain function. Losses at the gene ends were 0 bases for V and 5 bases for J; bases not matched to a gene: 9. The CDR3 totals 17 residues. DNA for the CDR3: TGTGCCAGAAGCTTGGAGTCCCCGGGACAGGGGGCTCACGAGCAGTACTTC. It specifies CARSLESPGQGAHEQYF.

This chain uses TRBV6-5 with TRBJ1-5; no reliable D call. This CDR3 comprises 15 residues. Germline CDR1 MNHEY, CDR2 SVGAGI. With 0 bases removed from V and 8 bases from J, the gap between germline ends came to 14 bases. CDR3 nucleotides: TGTGCCAGCAGTTACTCGAGGGCAGCCTTGGAGCCCCAGCATTTT. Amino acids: CASSYSRAALEPQHF.

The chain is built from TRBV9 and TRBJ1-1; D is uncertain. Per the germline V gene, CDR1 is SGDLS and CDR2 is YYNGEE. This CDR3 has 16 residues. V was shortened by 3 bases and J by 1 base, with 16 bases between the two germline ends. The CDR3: CASSGFGGERNTEAFF. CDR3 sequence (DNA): TGTGCCAGCAGCGGGTTTGGAGGCGAAAGGAACACTGAAGCTTTCTTT.

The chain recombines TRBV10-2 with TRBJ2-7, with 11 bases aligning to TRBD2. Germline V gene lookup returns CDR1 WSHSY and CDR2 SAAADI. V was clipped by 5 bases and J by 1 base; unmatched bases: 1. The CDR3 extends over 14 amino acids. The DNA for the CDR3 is TGCGCCAGCAGTTTAGCGGGAGGGTCCTACGAGCAGTACTTC. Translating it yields CASSLAGGSYEQYF.

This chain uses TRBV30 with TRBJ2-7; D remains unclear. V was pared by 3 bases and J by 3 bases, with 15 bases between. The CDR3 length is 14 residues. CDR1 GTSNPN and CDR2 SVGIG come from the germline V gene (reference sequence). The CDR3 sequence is CAWRLRTEFYEQYF. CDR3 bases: TGTGCCTGGAGGTTGCGGACGGAATTCTACGAGCAGTACTTC. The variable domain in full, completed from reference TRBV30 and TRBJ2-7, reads SQTIHQWPATLVQPVGSPLSLECTVEGTSNPNLYWYRQAAGRGLQLLFYSVGIGQISSEVPQNLSASRPQDRQFILSSKKLLLSDSGFYLCAWRLRTEFYEQYFGPGTRLTVT.

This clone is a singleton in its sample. The DNA of the CDR3 is TGTGCCAGCAGGCAAACAGTGGAATATGGCTACACCTTC. As protein: CASRQTVEYGYTF. The chain employs TRBV12-3 or TRBV12-4 and TRBJ1-2; no reliable D call. The CDR3 spans 13 residues. V was shortened by 6 bases and J by 5 bases, with 13 bases between the two germline ends.

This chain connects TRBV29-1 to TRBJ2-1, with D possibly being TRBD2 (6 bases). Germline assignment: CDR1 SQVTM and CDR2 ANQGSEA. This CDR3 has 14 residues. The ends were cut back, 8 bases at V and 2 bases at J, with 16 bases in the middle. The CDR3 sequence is CSSWAGPPYNEQFF. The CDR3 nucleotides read TGCAGCAGTTGGGCGGGGCCCCCCTACAATGAGCAGTTCTTC.

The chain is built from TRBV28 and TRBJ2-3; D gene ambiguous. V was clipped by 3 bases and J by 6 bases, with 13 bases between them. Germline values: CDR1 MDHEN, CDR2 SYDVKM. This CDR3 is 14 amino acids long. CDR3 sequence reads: CASSFGRETDTQYF. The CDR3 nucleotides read TGTGCCAGCAGTTTCGGAAGGGAAACCGATACGCAGTATTTT.

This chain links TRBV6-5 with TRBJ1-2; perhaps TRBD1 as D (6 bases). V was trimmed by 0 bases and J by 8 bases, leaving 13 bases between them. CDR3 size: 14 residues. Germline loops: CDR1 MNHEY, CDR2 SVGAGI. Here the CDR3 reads CASSYSVGAGGYTF. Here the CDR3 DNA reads TGTGCCAGCAGTTACTCGGTGGGGGCCGGGGGCTACACCTTC.

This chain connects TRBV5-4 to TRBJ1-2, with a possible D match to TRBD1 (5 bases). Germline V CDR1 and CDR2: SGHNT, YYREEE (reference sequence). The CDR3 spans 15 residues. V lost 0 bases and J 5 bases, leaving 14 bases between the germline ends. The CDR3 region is CASSLVGPGAYGYTF. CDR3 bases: TGTGCCAGCAGCTTGGTAGGCCCCGGGGCATATGGCTACACCTTC.

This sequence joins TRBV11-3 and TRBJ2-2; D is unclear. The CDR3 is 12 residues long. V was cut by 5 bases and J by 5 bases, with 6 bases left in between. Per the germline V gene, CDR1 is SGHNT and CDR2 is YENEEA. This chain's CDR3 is CASSGYTGELFF. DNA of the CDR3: TGTGCCAGCAGCGGGTATACCGGGGAGCTGTTTTTT.

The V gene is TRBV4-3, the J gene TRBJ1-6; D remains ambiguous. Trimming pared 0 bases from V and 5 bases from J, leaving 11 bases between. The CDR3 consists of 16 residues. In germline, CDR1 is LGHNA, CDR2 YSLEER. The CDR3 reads CASSQDYRADNSPLHF. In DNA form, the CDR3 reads TGCGCCAGCAGCCAAGATTATCGGGCAGATAATTCACCCCTCCACTTT.

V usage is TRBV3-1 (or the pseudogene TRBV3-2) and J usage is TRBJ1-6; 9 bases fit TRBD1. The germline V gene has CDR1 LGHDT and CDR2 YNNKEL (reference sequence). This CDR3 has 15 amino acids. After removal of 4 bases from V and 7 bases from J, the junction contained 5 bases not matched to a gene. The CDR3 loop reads CASSRPGQGNSPLHF. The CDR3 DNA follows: TGTGCCAGCAGCCGACCGGGACAGGGCAATTCACCCCTCCACTTT.

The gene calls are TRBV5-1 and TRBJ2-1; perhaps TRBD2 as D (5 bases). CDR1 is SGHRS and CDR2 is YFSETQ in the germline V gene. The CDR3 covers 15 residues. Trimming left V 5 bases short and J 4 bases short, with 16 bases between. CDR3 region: CASSYEGYPYNEQFF. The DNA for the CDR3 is TGCGCCAGCAGTTATGAGGGATATCCGTACAATGAGCAGTTCTTC. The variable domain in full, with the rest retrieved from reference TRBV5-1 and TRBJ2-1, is KAGVTQTPRYLIKTRGQQVTLSCSPISGHRSVSWYQQTPGQGLQFLFEYFSETQRNKGNFPGRFSGRQFSNSRSEMNVSTLELGDSALYLCASSYEGYPYNEQFFGPGTRLTVL.

CDR3 sequence: CASSPMGNTGELFF. Here the CDR3 DNA reads TGTGCCAGCAGTCCAATGGGGAACACCGGGGAGCTGTTTTTT. The rearrangement uses TRBV27 and TRBJ2-2; D unclear. The V end lost 5 bases, the J end lost 1 base, and 8 bases lay between the germline ends. CDR3 length: 14 amino acids. Germline loops: CDR1 MNHEY, CDR2 SMNVEV (reference sequence).

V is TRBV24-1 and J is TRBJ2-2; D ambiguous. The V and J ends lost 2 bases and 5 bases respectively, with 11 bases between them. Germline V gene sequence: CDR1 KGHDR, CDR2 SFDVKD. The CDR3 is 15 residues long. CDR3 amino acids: CATSDSLIGTGELFF. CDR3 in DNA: TGTGCCACCAGTGATTCACTCATCGGAACCGGGGAGCTGTTTTTT.

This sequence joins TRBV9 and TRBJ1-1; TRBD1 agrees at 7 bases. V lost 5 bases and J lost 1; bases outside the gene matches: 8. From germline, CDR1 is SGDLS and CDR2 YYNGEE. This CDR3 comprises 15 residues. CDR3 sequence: CASSREQGPNTEAFF. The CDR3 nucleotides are TGTGCCAGCAGTAGAGAACAGGGGCCGAACACTGAAGCTTTCTTT.

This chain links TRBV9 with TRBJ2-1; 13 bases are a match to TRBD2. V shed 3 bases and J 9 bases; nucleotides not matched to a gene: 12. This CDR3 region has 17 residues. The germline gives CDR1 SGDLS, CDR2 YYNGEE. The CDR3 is CASSGRLAGGPYGEQFF. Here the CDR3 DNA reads TGTGCCAGCAGCGGAAGACTAGCGGGGGGCCCCTACGGTGAGCAGTTCTTC.

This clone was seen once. The CDR3 protein is CASSQWSGRGTDTQYF. The CDR3 DNA sequence: TGCGCCAGCAGCCAATGGAGTGGGAGGGGCACAGATACGCAGTATTTT. The chain has TRBV4-3 and TRBJ2-3; 7 bases agree with TRBD2. Per the germline V gene, CDR1 is LGHNA and CDR2 is YSLEER. With V trimmed by 2 bases and J by 1 base, 6 bases remained unmatched. The CDR3 covers 16 residues.

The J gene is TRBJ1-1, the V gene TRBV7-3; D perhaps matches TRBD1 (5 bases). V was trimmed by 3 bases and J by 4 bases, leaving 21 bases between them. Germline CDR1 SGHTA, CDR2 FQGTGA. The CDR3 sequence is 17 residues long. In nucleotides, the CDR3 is TGTGCCAGCAGCTTTACTTCGGGGCAATTCGAAGCCACTGAAGCTTTCTTT. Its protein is CASSFTSGQFEATEAFF.